This TCR beta chain was identified during a study of CD8+CD57+ T cells in acquired aplastic anemia. General observations from the study: It was found that almost 30 CD8+ CDR3 sequences were shared between patients and controls.

The CDR3 has 14 residues. Germline CDR1 reads GTSNPN; CDR2 reads SVGIG (reference sequence). V was cut by 1 base and J by 7 bases, with 14 bases left in between. Genomic DNA, serving as template, underwent TCR beta VDJ and CDR3 profiling. TCRdb itself ran the reads through MiXCR, one entry per CDR3 protein. The profile shows around 500,000 distinct CDR3 sequences, around 30% of them singletons. There are a few counts of this clonotype. Its antigen is undetermined. Individuals selected for sequencing had exhibited CD8+CD57+ cell expansion on flow cytometry. The specimen was sorted CD4+, CD8+, or CD8+CD57+ T cells (not recorded which) from PBMCs. The sequence was obtained from a human donor with aplastic anemia. The rearrangement links TRBV30 to TRBJ1-5; D call uncertain. CDR3 sequence reads: CAWSDSLGGQPQHF. For the CDR3, the DNA is TGTGCCTGGAGTGATTCTTTGGGAGGCCAGCCCCAGCATTTT.